Reported below is one T cell receptor (beta chain). Negatively enriched CD4+ T cells were divided by CD45RA into naive and memory. This sample was included in a study of shared clonotypes between healthy human individuals. Study details: The donor pool was made up of a couple of women and a few men aged 18 to 49.

In germline, CDR1 is SQVTM, CDR2 ANQGSEA. This CDR3 region has 13 residues. V shed 7 bases and J shed 0 bases, with 12 bases lying between them. Sequencing used immunoSEQ multiplex PCR; TCRdb keeps in-frame clones, though not all of them. This sample carries 2 million to 2.5 million clones, 92% of them seen once, and the ten largest clones take about 0.41%. Sequenced sample: naive CD4+ T cells from PBMCs. Subset: CD45RA+ positively selected. The rearrangement links TRBV29-1 to TRBJ1-1; TRBD1 might be the D (5 bases). This sequence was found in a man aged 18 to 35 in good health. Some clones in this sample may be carry-over from other donors' samples. This CDR3 is CSALDIMNTEAFF. The CDR3 DNA is TGCAGCGCTCTGGACATCATGAACACTGAAGCTTTCTTT.